These T cell receptor beta chains were read from a single sample in a study of blood T cell repertoires in COVID-19. Method: immunoSEQ multiplex PCR; TCRdb's copy keeps in-frame clones and lacks some. The top ten clones hold approximately 5.7% of a sample with around 160,000 clones, roughly 84% of them seen once. Specimen: PBMCs or T cells enriched from blood (not recorded which). The receptor source for this set is a woman in her 50s who had been exposed to COVID-19. Each CDR3 is given with its conserved first and last residue. The D gene is left open where the match is weak. A row's size may be missing; if present it is once, few, many or a size class.

d_gene	j_gene	v_gene	abundance	CDR3aa	CDR3nt
NA	TRBJ1-1	TRBV13	NA	CASSFLGKKNTEAFF	TGTGCCAGCAGCTTCCTGGGCAAGAAGAACACTGAAGCTTTCTTT
TRBD1	TRBJ1-2	TRBV3-1/TRBV3-2	NA	CASSPRTGARSRIYGYTF	TGTGCCAGCAGCCCTAGGACAGGGGCCCGATCCAGGATCTATGGCTACACCTTC
TRBD2	TRBJ2-1	TRBV28	NA	CASSFYSLAGGHNEQFF	TGTGCCAGCAGTTTCTACTCACTAGCGGGGGGGCACAATGAGCAGTTCTTC
TRBD1	TRBJ2-5	TRBV6-5	NA	CASSPGQTSVRQYF	TGTGCCAGCAGTCCGGGACAGACAAGTGTGAGGCAGTACTTC
TRBD2	TRBJ2-1	TRBV6-2/TRBV6-3	NA	CASSFWASGGNEQFF	TGTGCCAGCAGTTTTTGGGCTAGCGGGGGTAATGAGCAGTTCTTC
NA	TRBJ2-3	TRBV7-2	NA	CASSLQDTQYF	TGTGCCAGCAGCTTACAGGATACGCAGTATTTT
NA	TRBJ2-2	TRBV7-9	NA	CASAYGPELFF	TGTGCCAGCGCTTACGGCCCGGAGCTGTTTTTT
TRBD1	TRBJ2-5	TRBV6-2/TRBV6-3	NA	CASSGDRDGETQYF	TGTGCCAGCAGCGGAGACAGGGACGGGGAGACCCAGTACTTC
TRBD1	TRBJ2-6	TRBV3-1/TRBV3-2	NA	CASRGTVIAEANVLTF	TGTGCCAGCAGAGGGACAGTGATAGCAGAGGCCAACGTCCTGACTTTC
TRBD1	TRBJ1-5	TRBV19	NA	CASSIATGGHNQPQHF	TGTGCCAGTAGTATAGCGACAGGGGGTCACAATCAGCCCCAGCATTTT
NA	TRBJ2-3	TRBV6-2/TRBV6-3	NA	CASSYWGRGDGDTQYF	TGTGCCAGCAGTTACTGGGGCAGGGGGGACGGAGATACGCAGTATTTT
NA	TRBJ2-3	TRBV10-3	NA	CAISESASRGGPDTQYF	TGTGCCATCAGTGAGTCCGCAAGCCGCGGCGGGCCAGATACGCAGTATTTT
NA	TRBJ1-2	TRBV11-2	NA	CASSLGGQADGYTF	TGTGCCAGCAGCTTAGGTGGGCAGGCCGATGGCTACACCTTC
TRBD2	TRBJ2-1	TRBV27	NA	CASSLLGTSDREQFF	TGTGCCAGCAGTCTCCTCGGGACTAGCGACAGAGAGCAGTTCTTC
TRBD1	TRBJ2-7	TRBV11-2	NA	CASRSVQGMNYEQYF	TGTGCCAGCAGATCAGTACAGGGGATGAACTACGAGCAGTACTTC
NA	TRBJ1-3	TRBV7-2	few	CASSPGTMGNTIYF	TGTGCCAGCAGCCCCGGGACAATGGGAAACACCATATATTTT
NA	TRBJ2-3	TRBV5-6	NA	CASSYIRWGGTDTQYF	TGTGCCAGCAGCTATATTCGTTGGGGGGGCACAGATACGCAGTATTTT
TRBD2	TRBJ2-7	TRBV2	NA	CATHTGGEEQYF	TGTGCCACCCACACGGGGGGAGAGGAGCAGTACTTC
NA	TRBJ2-2	TRBV19	once	CASSITGLNTGELFF	TGTGCCAGTAGTATAACAGGGCTGAACACCGGGGAGCTGTTTTTT
NA	TRBJ2-7	TRBV23-1	NA	CASSPRAYEQYF	TGCGCCAGCAGCCCTCGGGCCTACGAGCAGTACTTC
NA	TRBJ1-1	TRBV6-5	NA	CASGAGSNTEAFF	TGTGCCAGCGGCGCGGGTTCGAACACTGAAGCTTTCTTT
NA	TRBJ1-5	TRBV2	once	CASSYTGIGNQPQHF	TGTGCCAGCAGCTACACAGGAATCGGGAATCAGCCCCAGCATTTT
NA	TRBJ2-6	TRBV18	NA	CASSPKGGTNVLTF	TGTGCCAGCTCACCTAAAGGGGGTACCAACGTCCTGACTTTC
TRBD1	TRBJ2-7	TRBV7-9	NA	CASSSPGQVYEQYF	TGTGCCAGCAGCTCACCGGGACAGGTTTACGAGCAGTACTTC
NA	TRBJ1-5	TRBV5-1	once	CASSEGGNQPQHF	TGCGCCAGCAGTGAGGGAGGGAATCAGCCCCAGCATTTT
NA	TRBJ2-1	TRBV4-1	NA	CASSQLDLGLSYNEQFF	TGCGCCAGCAGCCAACTAGACTTAGGCCTCTCCTACAATGAGCAGTTCTTC
NA	TRBJ1-5	TRBV10-3	NA	CAISESVMGFSNQPQHF	TGTGCCATCAGTGAGTCGGTAATGGGCTTTAGCAATCAGCCCCAGCATTTT
NA	TRBJ2-4	TRBV12-3/TRBV12-4	NA	CASSLRGNIQYF	TGTGCCAGCAGCCTTCGGGGGAACATTCAGTACTTC
NA	TRBJ2-7	TRBV11-2	NA	CASSLDRYEQYF	TGTGCCAGCAGCTTAGATCGCTACGAGCAGTACTTC
NA	TRBJ2-4	TRBV5-4	few	CASSSAQLAKNIQYF	TGTGCCAGCAGCTCCGCACAGCTAGCCAAAAACATTCAGTACTTC
NA	TRBJ1-6	TRBV24-1	few	CATSDLRVRNSPLHF	TGTGCCACCAGTGATCTCAGGGTACGGAATTCACCCCTCCACTTT
NA	TRBJ1-2	TRBV15	NA	CATSRVGGLGYGYTF	TGTGCCACCAGCAGAGTGGGGGGGTTGGGCTATGGCTACACCTTC
NA	TRBJ1-1	TRBV29-1	NA	CSVSAGTGGRTEAFF	TGCAGCGTTTCGGCCGGGACGGGGGGGAGGACTGAAGCTTTCTTT
NA	TRBJ1-4	TRBV7-9	NA	CASSLFQMGPTHEKLFF	TGTGCCAGCAGCTTATTTCAAATGGGCCCGACCCATGAAAAACTGTTTTTT
TRBD2	TRBJ2-2	TRBV5-1	NA	CASSLNAGAAGELFF	TGCGCCAGCAGCTTAAACGCGGGAGCCGCCGGGGAGCTGTTTTTT
TRBD2	TRBJ2-1	TRBV19	NA	CASSTGLAGAMYEQFF	TGTGCCAGTAGTACGGGACTAGCGGGAGCTATGTATGAGCAGTTCTTC
NA	TRBJ2-7	TRBV14	NA	CASSPAGFEQYF	TGTGCCAGCAGCCCTGCAGGGTTCGAGCAGTACTTC
TRBD1	TRBJ2-3	TRBV29-1	NA	CSVSSTGSATDTQYF	TGCAGCGTTTCGTCGACAGGGAGTGCAACAGATACGCAGTATTTT
NA	TRBJ1-3	TRBV25-1	NA	CASSERGANSGNTIYF	TGTGCCAGCAGTGAACGCGGGGCGAACTCTGGAAACACCATATATTTT
TRBD2	TRBJ2-2	TRBV27	once	CASSLSPSGRALAGELFF	TGTGCCAGCAGTTTAAGCCCCAGCGGGAGGGCCTTGGCCGGGGAGCTGTTTTTT
NA	TRBJ1-5	TRBV18	NA	CASSPRLLNQPQHF	TGTGCCAGCTCACCCAGGCTGCTCAATCAGCCCCAGCATTTT
TRBD1	TRBJ2-1	TRBV5-6	NA	CASSPRGQINEQFF	TGTGCCAGCAGCCCTAGGGGACAGATTAATGAGCAGTTCTTC
TRBD1	TRBJ2-7	TRBV19	NA	CATKGQGDYEQYF	TGTGCCACCAAGGGACAGGGGGACTACGAGCAGTACTTC
NA	TRBJ2-7	TRBV25-1	once	CASSELGAGEQYF	TGTGCCAGCAGTGAGTTGGGGGCAGGGGAGCAGTACTTC
TRBD1	TRBJ2-7	TRBV6-1	NA	CASSEVGQGVEYF	TGTGCCAGCAGTGAAGTCGGGCAGGGGGTCGAGTACTTC
NA	TRBJ1-6	TRBV25-1	NA	CASSGGSNNSPLHF	TGTGCCAGCAGTGGTGGGAGCAATAATTCACCCCTCCACTTT
TRBD1	TRBJ1-3	TRBV15	few	CATSRGGQGLGNTIYF	TGTGCCACCAGCAGAGGGGGACAGGGTCTTGGAAACACCATATATTTT
NA	TRBJ2-5	TRBV7-6	NA	CASSPFREAETQYF	TGTGCCAGCAGCCCCTTCCGGGAAGCGGAGACCCAGTACTTC
TRBD2	TRBJ2-5	TRBV11-2	once	CASSLGSGGPLETQYF	TGTGCCAGCAGCTTAGGTAGCGGGGGACCCTTGGAGACCCAGTACTTC
NA	TRBJ2-5	TRBV4-2	NA	CASSQRPGIGETQYF	TGTGCCAGCAGCCAACGCCCAGGGATCGGAGAGACCCAGTACTTC